This T cell receptor beta chain comes out of a study of blood T cells in healthy people across ages. This CDR3 is built from 12 residues. The ends were cut back, 10 bases at V and 4 bases at J, with 13 bases in the middle. The germline CDR1 and CDR2 sequences are SEHNR and FQNEAQ (reference sequence). Together with a sample-barcoded 5' primer, a J-beta primer mix was included in a second PCR lasting about 6 to 11 cycles. TCRdb passed the 5' RACE reads through MiXCR, listing each CDR3 protein once. The table records fewer than 950,000 distinct CDR3 sequences, around 36% of them present only once. This clonotype showed up just a few times.

This sequence joins TRBV7-9 and TRBJ1-2; D ambiguous. Sequenced: blood. The clonotype comes from a man younger than 30 in good health. The CDR3 nucleotides are TGTGCCACGCCCCTAGGGCTCTATGGCTACACCTTC. Protein sequence: CATPLGLYGYTF.